A selection of T cell receptor beta chains follows, all from one sample in a study of T cell repertoires in cytomegalovirus infection. TCRdb reprocessed the reads with MiXCR, giving one entry per CDR3 protein. The sample lists some 180,000 distinct CDR3 sequences, 8% to 10% occurring once. The sequencing sample was made of PBMCs. The source is a human donor in good health (CMV status not recorded). Some clones in this sample may be carry-over from other donors' samples. The CDR3 runs from the conserved cysteine through the conserved F or W. D genes are given only for firm matches. Part of the rows lack a size; the others show once, few, many or a class for expanded clones.

abundance	v_gene	j_gene	d_gene	CDR3nt	CDR3aa
few	TRBV28	TRBJ1-3	.	TGTGCCAGCAGTTCCAGGATTGTCTCTGGAAACACCATATATTTT	CASSSRIVSGNTIYF
.	TRBV2	TRBJ1-3	.	TGTGCCAGCAGATCACTGACGGTCTCTGGAAACACCATATATTTT	CASRSLTVSGNTIYF
few	TRBV2	TRBJ1-2	.	TGTGCCAGCAGTGTGAACAGATTCGATGGCTACACCTTC	CASSVNRFDGYTF
.	TRBV29-1	TRBJ1-1	TRBD1	TGCAGCGCCGCTCAGGGGGGATGGGGCACTGAAGCTTTCTTT	CSAAQGGWGTEAFF
few	TRBV6-2/TRBV6-3	TRBJ1-2	TRBD1	TGTGCCAGCAGGAAGCAGGGGGCTGAAGGCTACACCTTC	CASRKQGAEGYTF
few	TRBV28	TRBJ2-2	TRBD2	TGTGCCACAGAAGGGACTAGCGGGGCCGCAGGGGAGCTGTTTTTT	CATEGTSGAAGELFF
many	TRBV7-7	TRBJ2-5	.	TGTGCCAGCGGAGGTTGGGAGACCCAGTACTTC	CASGGWETQYF
few	TRBV7-2	TRBJ1-1	.	TGTGCCAGCAGCCCCAGGGGTTCGAGGGCCACTGAAGCTTTCTTT	CASSPRGSRATEAFF
many	TRBV6-2/TRBV6-3	TRBJ2-6	.	TGTGCCAGCAGGCCAGGAGAAGCTAACTCTGGGGCCAACGTCCTGACTTTC	CASRPGEANSGANVLTF
many	TRBV30	TRBJ2-1	.	TGTGCCTGGAGTGTACGGAGCGACTCGTATTACAATGAGCAGTTCTTC	CAWSVRSDSYYNEQFF
many	TRBV7-2	TRBJ1-1	TRBD1	TGTGCCAGCAGCCAAAAACAGGGGACTGAAGCTTTCTTT	CASSQKQGTEAFF
few	TRBV20-1	TRBJ1-1	TRBD1	TGCAGTGCTCGAGTGGAGACAGGGGCCACTGAAGCTTTCTTT	CSARVETGATEAFF
many	TRBV5-1	TRBJ2-7	.	TGCGCCAGCAGCTTGGGGGACCCACCCTACGAGCAGTACTTC	CASSLGDPPYEQYF
many	TRBV7-2	TRBJ2-7	TRBD2	TGTGCCAGCAGCTTAGCATCTAGCGGGGGACTATACGAGCAGTACTTC	CASSLASSGGLYEQYF
many	TRBV5-4	TRBJ2-1	TRBD2	TGTGCCAGCAGCTTGGGGCGGGGGGGTGGGTATGAGCAGTTCTTC	CASSLGRGGGYEQFF
.	TRBV7-9	TRBJ1-4	.	TGTGCCAGCAGCCCCGGGACACCCAATGAAAAACTGTTTTTT	CASSPGTPNEKLFF
many	TRBV14	TRBJ1-2	.	TGTGCCAGCAGTCACGCTGCGAGCGGGGCCCTCTATGGCTACACCTTC	CASSHAASGALYGYTF
many	TRBV20-1	TRBJ1-1	.	TGCAGTATGGCAGGGTCTATGAACACTGAAGCTTTCTTT	CSMAGSMNTEAFF
many	TRBV29-1	TRBJ1-2	.	TGCAGCGTCTCGGCCCTCCCCGACAGCCTCTATGGCTACACCTTC	CSVSALPDSLYGYTF
.	TRBV20-1	TRBJ2-5	TRBD2	TGCAGTGCTAGAGATCGTCGACTAGCGGGAATAGAGACCCAGTACTTC	CSARDRRLAGIETQYF
many	TRBV6-1	TRBJ1-2	TRBD1	TGTGCCAGCAGTGAGACAGGGATCGGCTACACCTTC	CASSETGIGYTF
many	TRBV28	TRBJ2-1	.	TGTGCCAGCAGGTCAGCTCTCTCCAATGAGCAGTTCTTC	CASRSALSNEQFF
.	TRBV12-3/TRBV12-4	TRBJ1-6	TRBD1	TGTGCCAGCAAAACAGGGGAGGCTTCACCCCTCCACTTT	CASKTGEASPLHF
few	TRBV7-2	TRBJ2-7	.	TGTGCCAGCAGCCCAGGACCCGGTTCCTACGAGCAGTACTTC	CASSPGPGSYEQYF
.	TRBV28	TRBJ1-4	.	TGTGCCAGCAGTACACGAATCGGAAAACTGTTTTTT	CASSTRIGKLFF
many	TRBV10-3	TRBJ1-2	.	TGTGCCATCAGGACCGGCCAACTCTATGGCTACACCTTC	CAIRTGQLYGYTF
few	TRBV14	TRBJ1-2	.	TGTGCCAGCAGCCAAGTAAGGCTTTCTGGCTACACCTTC	CASSQVRLSGYTF
many	TRBV2	TRBJ1-6	.	TGTGCCAGCAGTGAAACGGGAGCCGTTGAGTCACCCCTCCACTTT	CASSETGAVESPLHF
many	TRBV4-3	TRBJ2-5	.	TGCGCCAGCAGCCAAGATAGGATCGGTAGGGAGACCCAGTACTTC	CASSQDRIGRETQYF
.	TRBV28	TRBJ1-2	TRBD1	TGTGCCAGCAGTCTAGGACAGGTTAATGGGATTTCTGGCTACACCTTC	CASSLGQVNGISGYTF
few	TRBV19	TRBJ2-3	.	TGTGCCAGTAGTAGGGTGGATACGCAGTATTTT	CASSRVDTQYF
many	TRBV7-2	TRBJ1-2	.	TGTGCCAGCAGCTTAGCGGGGGGGACAATGTATGGCTACACCTTC	CASSLAGGTMYGYTF
many	TRBV7-3	TRBJ2-2	TRBD2	TGTGCCAGCAGCTCAGGACTAGACACCGGGGAGCTGTTTTTT	CASSSGLDTGELFF
many	TRBV7-2	TRBJ1-2	.	TGTGCCAGCAGCATTAGAGGGGATGGCTATGGCTACACCTTC	CASSIRGDGYGYTF
many	TRBV13	TRBJ1-1	.	TGTGCCAGCAGCTCAATTCGGGGCATGAACACTGAAGCTTTCTTT	CASSSIRGMNTEAFF
few	TRBV5-1	TRBJ1-2	.	TGCGCCAGCAGCTTGGGAGACTCTTATGGCTACACCTTC	CASSLGDSYGYTF
.	TRBV7-2	TRBJ2-3	.	TGTGCCAGCTCCCCGCTCGGGAATACGCAGTATTTT	CASSPLGNTQYF
.	TRBV30	TRBJ2-2	TRBD1	TGTGCCTGCAGGGGGCGCAACACCGGGGAGCTGTTTTTT	CACRGRNTGELFF
many	TRBV6-2/TRBV6-3	TRBJ2-7	TRBD1	TGTGCCAGCAGTCGCCTCCCGGGACAGGGACCCCACGAGCAGTACTTC	CASSRLPGQGPHEQYF
.	TRBV5-5	TRBJ2-1	TRBD1	TGTGCCAGCAGCCCCGGGACAGGCTTATACAATGAGCAGTTCTTC	CASSPGTGLYNEQFF
many	TRBV7-8	TRBJ1-4	TRBD1	TGTGCCAGCAGCTTAGCGCAGGGGGCGCTATCTGAAAAACTGTTTTTT	CASSLAQGALSEKLFF
.	TRBV28	TRBJ1-2	.	TGTGCCAGCACCCAAGGGGGGGCAGCCCTCGTCTATGGCTACACCTTC	CASTQGGAALVYGYTF
.	TRBV12-3/TRBV12-4	TRBJ2-7	TRBD2	TGTGCCAGCAGTTTACGGACTAGCGGGGCCGAGCAGTACTTC	CASSLRTSGAEQYF
many	TRBV20-1	TRBJ2-1	TRBD2	TGCAGTGCTAGAGAGGATTCTAGCGGGGGCCGACTACTAAGCTCCTACAATGAGCAGTTCTTC	CSAREDSSGGRLLSSYNEQFF
many	TRBV7-3	TRBJ2-2	TRBD2	TGTGCCAGCAGCCGCAGCGGGAGGGCAAACACCGGGGAGCTGTTTTTT	CASSRSGRANTGELFF
many	TRBV2	TRBJ1-1	.	TGTGCCAGCAGTTTCCCCGGGGATCGCAGAGCTTTCTTT	CASSFPGDRRAFF
many	TRBV7-8	TRBJ1-2	TRBD1	TGTGCCAGCAGCTCCCGGACAGGGGGATCTAACTATGGCTACACCTTC	CASSSRTGGSNYGYTF
many	TRBV7-2	TRBJ2-5	TRBD2	TGTGCCAGCAGCCCTGAGACTAGCGGGAGGGCCTGGGAGACCCAGTACTTC	CASSPETSGRAWETQYF
many	TRBV7-2	TRBJ1-5	.	TGTGCCAGCAGCCCTACGGGGGCTAGCAATCAGCCCCAGCATTTT	CASSPTGASNQPQHF
.	TRBV19	TRBJ2-5	.	TGTGCCAGTAGTCGGCCGGGAAGAGAGACCCAGTACTTC	CASSRPGRETQYF
.	TRBV25-1	TRBJ1-2	TRBD1	TGTGCCAGCAGTGTCGGACAGGGGAACTATGGCTACACCTTC	CASSVGQGNYGYTF
few	TRBV30	TRBJ1-2	.	TGTGCCTGGAGACAGGGTAACTATGGCTACACCTTC	CAWRQGNYGYTF
few	TRBV6-1	TRBJ1-2	.	TGTGCCAGCAGTCACGACAGGAGCTACACCTTC	CASSHDRSYTF
many	TRBV15	TRBJ1-1	.	TGTGCCACCAGCAGCAATCCCTGGACCCAAGAGGCAAACACTGAAGCTTTCTTT	CATSSNPWTQEANTEAFF
few	TRBV7-9	TRBJ2-6	TRBD1	TGTGCCACTACCCGGGACAGTATGTCTGGGGCCAACGTCCTGACTTTC	CATTRDSMSGANVLTF
.	TRBV28	TRBJ1-1	TRBD1	TGTACCAGCAGTTTATTTGAGGGACAGGGGGTGACTGAAGCTTTCTTT	CTSSLFEGQGVTEAFF
many	TRBV7-2	TRBJ1-1	TRBD1	TGTGCCAGCAACCCGGCAGGGGGGAACACTGAAGCTTTCTTT	CASNPAGGNTEAFF
few	TRBV7-3	TRBJ2-7	.	TGTGCCAGCAGCTACTCAGGGTCCCCCAATTCCGAGCAGTACTTC	CASSYSGSPNSEQYF
.	TRBV30	TRBJ1-2	TRBD1	TGTGCCTGGAGAGCTCGGGACAGGGGAAGGAACTATGGCTACACCTTC	CAWRARDRGRNYGYTF